This is a list of T cell receptor beta chains from one sample in a study of T cell responses to AZD1222 COVID-19 vaccine. The repertoire was sequenced with immunoSEQ multiplex PCR; TCRdb's copy has only in-frame clones and lacks some. The sample holds roughly 96,000 clones, 70% to 90% seen once. Sample: peripheral blood, taken 28 days after the second AZD1222 dose. These receptors originate from an adult who received the AZD1222 COVID-19 vaccine. Both conserved end residues are part of each CDR3. The D gene is left open where the match is weak. Clone size is stated in some rows and not others, as once, few, many or a class when expanded.

once | TRBJ1-1 | . | TRBV2 | TGTGCCAGCGCCTGGGGGGAGAACACTGAAGCTTTCTTT | CASAWGENTEAFF
. | TRBJ2-2 | . | TRBV6-4 | TGTGCCAGCAGTGACTCAGCGGAGAACGGGGAGCTGTTTTTT | CASSDSAENGELFF
. | TRBJ2-7 | . | TRBV19 | TGTGCCAGTAGTATAGCCAGTATCCCCTACGAGCAGTACTTC | CASSIASIPYEQYF
. | TRBJ2-5 | TRBD1 | TRBV7-9 | TGTGCCAGCAGCTCTCTTTCGTCTAGGACAGGGGGCAGGGAGACCCAGTACTTC | CASSSLSSRTGGRETQYF
once | TRBJ2-2 | . | TRBV7-9 | TGTGCCAGCAGCTTAGGAGTGGCATACACCGGGGAGCTGTTTTTT | CASSLGVAYTGELFF
. | TRBJ2-5 | TRBD1 | TRBV29-1 | TGCAGCGTTGAGGAGTTTGGGGGACAGGGGCGAGAGACCCAGTACTTC | CSVEEFGGQGRETQYF
. | TRBJ1-2 | . | TRBV6-1 | TGTGCCAGCAGTGATGGGGGCTACACCTTC | CASSDGGYTF
. | TRBJ2-1 | . | TRBV15 | TGTGCCACCAGCAGGCATACGGGGTTCTCCTACAATGAGCAGTTCTTC | CATSRHTGFSYNEQFF
. | TRBJ1-6 | TRBD1 | TRBV4-2 | TGTGCCAGCAGCCAAGATCACGGCAGGGGGGGGTCACCCCTCCACTTT | CASSQDHGRGGSPLHF
few | TRBJ1-4 | . | TRBV10-1 | TGCGCCAGCAGGCACTCCCAGGGTTTGGCTAATGAAAAACTGTTTTTT | CASRHSQGLANEKLFF
. | TRBJ1-1 | . | TRBV7-2 | TGTGCCAGCAGCCATGATCCGAACACTGAAGCTTTCTTT | CASSHDPNTEAFF
. | TRBJ1-2 | . | TRBV11-3 | TGTGCCAGCAGCTTAAGGCGCGGGAGCTGGGGCTATGGCTACACCTTC | CASSLRRGSWGYGYTF
. | TRBJ2-5 | TRBD2 | TRBV2 | TGTGCCAGTCGGACTAGCGGGGCTAAAGAGACCCAGTACTTC | CASRTSGAKETQYF
. | TRBJ2-5 | . | TRBV15 | TGTGCCACCAGCAGAGACTTCGGGGAGACCCAGTACTTC | CATSRDFGETQYF
. | TRBJ2-7 | . | TRBV3-1/TRBV3-2 | TGTGCCAGCAGCCAAGTAAGGGCCTACGAGCAGTACTTC | CASSQVRAYEQYF
. | TRBJ2-1 | TRBD2 | TRBV4-2 | TGTGCCAGCAGCCCGGTAGCGGGGAAAAACAGCAATGAGCAGTTCTTC | CASSPVAGKNSNEQFF